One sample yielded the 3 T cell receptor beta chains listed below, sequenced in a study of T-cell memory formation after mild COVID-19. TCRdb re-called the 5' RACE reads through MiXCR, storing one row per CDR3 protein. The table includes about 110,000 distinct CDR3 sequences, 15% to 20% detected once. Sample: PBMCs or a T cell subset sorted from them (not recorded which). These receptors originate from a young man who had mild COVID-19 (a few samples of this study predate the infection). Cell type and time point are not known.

The CDR3, as DNA: TGTGCCAGCAGCACCCGACTAGCGGGGGGAGGCGGGGAGCTGTTTTTT. Protein: CASSTRLAGGGGELFF. V gene TRBV7-2 combines with J gene TRBJ2-2, with 13 positions matching TRBD2. There are 16 residues in the CDR3. With V trimmed by 5 bases and J by 7 bases, 7 bases remained unmatched. Germline CDR1 is SGHTA and CDR2 is FQGNSA.

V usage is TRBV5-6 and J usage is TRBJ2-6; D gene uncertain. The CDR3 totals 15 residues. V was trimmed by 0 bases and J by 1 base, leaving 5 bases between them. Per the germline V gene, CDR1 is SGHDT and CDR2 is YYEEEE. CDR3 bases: TGTGCCAGCAGCTTGGATGCTTCTGGGGCCAACGTCCTGACTTTC. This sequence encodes CASSLDASGANVLTF.

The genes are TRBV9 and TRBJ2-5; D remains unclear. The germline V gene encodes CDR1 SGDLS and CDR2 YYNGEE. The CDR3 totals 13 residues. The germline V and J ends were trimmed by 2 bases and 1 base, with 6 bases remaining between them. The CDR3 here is CASSVRFQETQYF. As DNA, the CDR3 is TGTGCCAGCAGCGTGAGGTTCCAAGAGACCCAGTACTTC.